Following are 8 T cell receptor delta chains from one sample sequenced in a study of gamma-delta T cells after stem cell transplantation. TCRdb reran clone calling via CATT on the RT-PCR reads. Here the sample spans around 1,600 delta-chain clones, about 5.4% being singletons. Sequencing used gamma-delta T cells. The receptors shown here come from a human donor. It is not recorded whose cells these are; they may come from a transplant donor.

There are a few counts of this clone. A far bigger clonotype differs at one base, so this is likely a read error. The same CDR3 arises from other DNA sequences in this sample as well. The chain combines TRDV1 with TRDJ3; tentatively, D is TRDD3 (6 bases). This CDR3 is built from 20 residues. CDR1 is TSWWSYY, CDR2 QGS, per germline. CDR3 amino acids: CALGELRGDLSSWDTRQMFF. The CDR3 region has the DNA TGCGCTCTTGGGGAACTGCGGGGGGACCTCAGCTCCTGGGACACCCGACAGATGTTTTTC.

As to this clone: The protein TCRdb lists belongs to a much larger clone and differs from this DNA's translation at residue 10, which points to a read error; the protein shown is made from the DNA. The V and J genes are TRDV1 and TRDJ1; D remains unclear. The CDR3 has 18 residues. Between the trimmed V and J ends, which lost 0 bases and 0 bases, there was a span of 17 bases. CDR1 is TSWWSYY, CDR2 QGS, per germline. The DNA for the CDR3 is TGTGCTCTTGGGGAACTTTCTCTGAGGGGTACGCACACCGATAAACTCATCTTT. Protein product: CALGELSLRGTHTDKLIF.

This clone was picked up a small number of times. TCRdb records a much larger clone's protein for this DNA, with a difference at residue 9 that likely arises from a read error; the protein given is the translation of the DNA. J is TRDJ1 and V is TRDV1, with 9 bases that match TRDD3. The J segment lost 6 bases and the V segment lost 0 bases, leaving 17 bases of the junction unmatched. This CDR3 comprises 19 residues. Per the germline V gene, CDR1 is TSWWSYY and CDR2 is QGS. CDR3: CALGELVYVVTGGPNKLIF. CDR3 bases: TGTGCTCTTGGGGAACTGGTCTACGTCGTCACTGGGGGACCCAATAAACTCATCTTT.

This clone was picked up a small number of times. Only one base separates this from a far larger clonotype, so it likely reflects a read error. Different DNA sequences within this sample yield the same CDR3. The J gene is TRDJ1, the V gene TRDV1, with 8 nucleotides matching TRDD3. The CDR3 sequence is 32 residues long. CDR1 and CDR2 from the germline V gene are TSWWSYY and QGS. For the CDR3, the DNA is TGTGCTCTTGGGGAAGGGAGGAGCACGGATTTTGTTAAGTTTCTCTGGCCTCCTTCAATTACTGGGGGCCCAAGGTACACTGATAAACTCATCTTT. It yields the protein CALGEGRSTDFVKFLWPPSITGGPRYTDKLIF.

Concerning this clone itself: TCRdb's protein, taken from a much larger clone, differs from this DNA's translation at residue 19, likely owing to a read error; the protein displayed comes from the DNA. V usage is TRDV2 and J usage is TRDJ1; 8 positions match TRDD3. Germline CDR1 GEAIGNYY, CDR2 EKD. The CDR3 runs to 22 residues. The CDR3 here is CACDTVSGEMRGYRTYTDRLIF. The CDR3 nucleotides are TGTGCCTGTGACACCGTCTCTGGGGAGATGAGGGGATACCGGACGTACACCGATAGACTCATCTTT.

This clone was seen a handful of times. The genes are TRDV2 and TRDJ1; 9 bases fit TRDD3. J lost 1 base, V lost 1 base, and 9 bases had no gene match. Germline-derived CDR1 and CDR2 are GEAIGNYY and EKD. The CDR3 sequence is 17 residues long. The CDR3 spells CACDTVGDIRSTDKLIF. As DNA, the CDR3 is TGTGCCTGTGACACAGTGGGGGATATAAGGTCCACCGATAAACTCATCTTT.

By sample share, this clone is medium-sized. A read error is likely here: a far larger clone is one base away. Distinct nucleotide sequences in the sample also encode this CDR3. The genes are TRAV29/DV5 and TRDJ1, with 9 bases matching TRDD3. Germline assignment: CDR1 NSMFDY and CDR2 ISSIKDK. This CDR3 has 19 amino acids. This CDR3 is CAASATGLGETIYTDKLIF. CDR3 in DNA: TGCGCAGCAAGCGCGACGGGACTGGGGGAGACAATATACACCGATAAACTCATCTTT. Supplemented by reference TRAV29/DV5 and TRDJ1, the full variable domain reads DQQVKQNSPSLSVQEGRISILNCDYTNSMFDYFLWYKKYPAEGPTFLISISSIKDKNEDGRFTVFLNKSAKHLSLHIVPSQPGDSAVYFCAASATGLGETIYTDKLIFGKGTRVTVEP.

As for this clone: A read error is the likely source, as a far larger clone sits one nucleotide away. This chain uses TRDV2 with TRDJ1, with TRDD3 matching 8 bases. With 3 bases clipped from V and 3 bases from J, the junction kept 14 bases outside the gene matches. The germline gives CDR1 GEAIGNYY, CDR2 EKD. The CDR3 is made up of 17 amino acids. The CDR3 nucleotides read TGTGCCTGTGACTACTGGGGGGACCATTCGTACGCCGATAAACTCATCTTT. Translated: CACDYWGDHSYADKLIF.